Shown below are 14 T cell receptor beta chains from a single sample sequenced in a study of vaccination effects on CD4 cells after COVID-19. These receptors have no known antigen. Within the ViraFEST assay, antigen-specific CD4+ T cells underwent expansion with viral peptide pools prior to sequencing. Cultured cells yielded isolated CD4+ T cells after about ten days. The participants, recipients of two vaccine doses, got either BNT162b2 or mRNA-1273. Sequencing used immunoSEQ multiplex PCR; TCRdb keeps in-frame clones, though not all of them. The sample has 20,000 to 30,000 clones; 69% are singletons. The sample was CD4+ T cells from PBMCs cultured with SARS-CoV-2 spike peptides, taken after COVID-19 vaccination. Receptors were obtained from a human donor who received a COVID-19 vaccine.

The chain employs TRBV7-9 and TRBJ1-1; D may be TRBD1 (5 bases). The V gene lost 5 bases and the J gene lost 5 bases, with 9 bases spanning the gap. This CDR3 comprises 12 residues. Germline V CDR1 and CDR2: SEHNR, FQNEAQ (reference sequence). The CDR3 DNA is TGTGCCAGCAGCAATCAGGGAACTGAAGCTTTCTTT. Translation: CASSNQGTEAFF.

The genes are TRBV9 and TRBJ2-3; D is undetermined. The CDR3 runs 14 residues. V was clipped by 0 bases and J by 2 bases, with 7 bases between them. The V gene's germline CDR1 is SGDLS and CDR2 YYNGEE. CDR3 sequence reads: CASSVERDTDTQYF. For the CDR3, the DNA is TGTGCCAGCAGCGTAGAAAGAGACACAGATACGCAGTATTTT. Together with reference TRBV9 and TRBJ2-3, the CDR3 gives the full variable domain: DSGVTQTPKHLITATGQRVTLRCSPRSGDLSVYWYQQSLDQGLQFLIQYYNGEERAKGNILERFSAQQFPDLHSELNLSSLELGDSALYFCASSVERDTDTQYFGPGTRLTVL.

The chain uses TRBV19 and TRBJ2-1, with D possibly matching TRBD1 (6 bases). The CDR3 contains 14 residues. Trimming cost V 7 bases and J 1 base, with 11 bases left between them. Germline V gene sequence: CDR1 LNHDA, CDR2 SQIVND (reference sequence). CDR3 loop: CASTIQGSYNEQFF. The CDR3 DNA sequence: TGTGCCAGTACCATACAGGGTTCCTACAATGAGCAGTTCTTC.

The chain recombines TRBV5-1 with TRBJ2-1; D is possibly TRBD1 (6 bases). Between the trimmed V and J ends, which lost 1 base and 3 bases, there was a span of 23 bases. CDR3 length equals 19 residues. Germline lookup yields CDR1 SGHRS and CDR2 YFSETQ. The CDR3 spells CASSLKSVAQGSVYNEQFF. CDR3 nucleotides: TGCGCCAGCAGCTTGAAGTCAGTAGCACAGGGTAGCGTCTACAATGAGCAGTTCTTC.

This chain links TRBV4-1 with TRBJ1-1, with 7 bases lining up with TRBD1. The CDR3 spans 16 residues. V lost 4 bases and J lost 1; bases outside the gene matches: 9. CDR1 and CDR2 from the germline V gene are MGHRA and YSYEKL. The CDR3 is CASSLFQGVQNTEAFF. As DNA, the CDR3 is TGCGCCAGCAGCCTTTTCCAGGGGGTCCAGAACACTGAAGCTTTCTTT.

In its sample, this clone was seen once. The chain links TRBV19 to TRBJ2-5; 11 nucleotides match TRBD2. The germline gives CDR1 LNHDA, CDR2 SQIVND (reference sequence). V shed 0 bases, J shed 9 bases, and the junction held 9 bases outside the gene matches. This CDR3 spans 16 amino acids. The CDR3 DNA follows: TGTGCCAGTAGTATAGAACTAGCGGGAGAGACCACGGCCCAGTACTTC. Amino acids: CASSIELAGETTAQYF.

This clone came up once. This CDR3 is CASSLGQGSTDTQYF. CDR3 nucleotide sequence: TGCGCCAGCAGCTTGGGTCAGGGGAGCACAGATACGCAGTATTTT. The genes are TRBV5-1 and TRBJ2-3; a possible D gene is TRBD1 (6 bases). Per germline, CDR1 SGHRS and CDR2 YFSETQ. The ends were cut back, 0 bases at V and 0 bases at J, with 8 bases in the middle. The length of the CDR3 is 15 residues.

This clone was counted only a few times. The V gene is TRBV5-1, the J gene TRBJ2-2, with TRBD2 matching 10 bases. This CDR3 region has 16 residues. The J segment lost 1 base and the V segment lost 6 bases, leaving 6 bases of the junction unmatched. Germline V gene sequence: CDR1 SGHRS, CDR2 YFSETQ. The DNA for the CDR3 is TGCGCCAGCAATCCTAGCGGGAGTGGGAACACCGGGGAGCTGTTTTTT. It translates to CASNPSGSGNTGELFF.

This chain links TRBV11-2 with TRBJ1-1; perhaps TRBD1 as D (5 bases). This CDR3 has 14 amino acids. With 0 bases removed from V and 7 bases from J, the gap between germline ends came to 12 bases. From germline, CDR1 is SGHAT and CDR2 FQNNGV. The CDR3, as DNA: TGTGCCAGCAGCTTAGATCGACGGGGGAGTGAAGCTTTCTTT. Amino acid sequence: CASSLDRRGSEAFF. Complete variable domain (other parts from reference TRBV11-2 and TRBJ1-1): EAGVAQSPRYKIIEKRQSVAFWCNPISGHATLYWYQQILGQGPKLLIQFQNNGVVDDSQLPKDRFSAERLKGVDSTLKIQPAKLEDSAVYLCASSLDRRGSEAFFGQGTRLTVV.

The chain employs TRBV6-5 and TRBJ2-2; possibly TRBD2 for D (5 bases). Germline CDR1 and CDR2: MNHEY and SVGAGI. V lost 6 bases and J 4 bases, leaving 12 bases between the germline ends. The CDR3 consists of 14 residues. CDR3 in amino acids: CASSTSILTGELFF. CDR3 nucleotide sequence: TGTGCCAGCAGCACTAGTATACTCACCGGGGAGCTGTTTTTT.

In DNA, the CDR3 is TGCGCCAGCAGCTTGGGGACTAGCGGGAGTGTCGATGAGCAGTTCTTC. Translating it yields CASSLGTSGSVDEQFF. This chain connects TRBV5-1 to TRBJ2-1; 13 bases are a match to TRBD2. This CDR3 has 16 amino acids. Germline V lookup: CDR1 SGHRS, CDR2 YFSETQ. Unmatched junction bases numbered 5, after V lost 0 bases and J lost 8 bases.

V and J are TRBV11-2 and TRBJ1-1; 8 bases fit TRBD1. The CDR3 has 14 amino acids. The trim removed 5 bases at V and 0 bases at J, leaving 2 bases unmatched. In germline, CDR1 is SGHAT, CDR2 FQNNGV. The DNA of the CDR3 is TGTGCCAGCAGCCCGACAGGGGTGAACACTGAAGCTTTCTTT. Translating it yields CASSPTGVNTEAFF.

CDR3 bases: TGTGCTAGTGGTTTGGGGTCGGACACTGAAGCTTTCTTT. This codes for CASGLGSDTEAFF. The chain links TRBV12-5 to TRBJ1-1; D remains ambiguous. V shed 1 base and J shed 3 bases, with 6 bases lying between them. From germline, CDR1 is LGHNT and CDR2 FRNRAP. The CDR3 runs to 13 residues.

V and J are TRBV5-1 and TRBJ1-3, with D unclear. The CDR3 runs to 15 residues. Germline-derived CDR1 and CDR2 are SGHRS and YFSETQ. Deletions cut 0 bases from V and 2 bases from J, with 9 bases between. The CDR3: CASSLVGIAGNTIYF. The CDR3 DNA reads TGCGCCAGCAGCTTGGTAGGCATCGCTGGAAACACCATATATTTT.